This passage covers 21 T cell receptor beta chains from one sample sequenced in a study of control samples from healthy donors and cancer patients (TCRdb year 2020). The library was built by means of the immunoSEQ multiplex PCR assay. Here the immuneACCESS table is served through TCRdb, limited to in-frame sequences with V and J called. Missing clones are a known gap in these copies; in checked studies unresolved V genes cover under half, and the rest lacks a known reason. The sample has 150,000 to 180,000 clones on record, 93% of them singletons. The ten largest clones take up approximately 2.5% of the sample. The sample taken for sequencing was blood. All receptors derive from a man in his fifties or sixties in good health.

The CDR3, as DNA: TGTGCCACCAGCGATCAAGTAAACATTCAGTACTTC. Its protein is CATSDQVNIQYF. This chain uses TRBV24-1 with TRBJ2-4; D not resolved. Per germline, CDR1 KGHDR and CDR2 SFDVKD. CDR3 length equals 12 residues. The germline V and J ends were trimmed by 7 bases and 6 bases, with 9 bases remaining between them.

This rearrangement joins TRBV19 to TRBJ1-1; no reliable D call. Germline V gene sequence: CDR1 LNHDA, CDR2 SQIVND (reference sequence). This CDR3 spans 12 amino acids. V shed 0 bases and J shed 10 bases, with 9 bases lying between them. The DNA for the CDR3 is TGTGCCAGTAGTATAGACGTCCGCGGAGCTTTCTTT. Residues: CASSIDVRGAFF.

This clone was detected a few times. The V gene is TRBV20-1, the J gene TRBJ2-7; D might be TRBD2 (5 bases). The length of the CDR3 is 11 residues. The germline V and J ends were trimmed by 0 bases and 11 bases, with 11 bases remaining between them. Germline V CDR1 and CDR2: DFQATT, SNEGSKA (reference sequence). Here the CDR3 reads CSARERLLEYF. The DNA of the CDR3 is TGCAGTGCTAGAGAAAGACTACTCGAGTACTTC.

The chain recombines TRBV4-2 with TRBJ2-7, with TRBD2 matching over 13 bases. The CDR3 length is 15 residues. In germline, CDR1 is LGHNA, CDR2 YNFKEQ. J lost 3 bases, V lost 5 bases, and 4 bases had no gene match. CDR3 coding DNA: TGTGCCAGCAGCGAGCGACTAGCGGGAGGCTACGAGCAGTACTTC. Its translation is CASSERLAGGYEQYF.

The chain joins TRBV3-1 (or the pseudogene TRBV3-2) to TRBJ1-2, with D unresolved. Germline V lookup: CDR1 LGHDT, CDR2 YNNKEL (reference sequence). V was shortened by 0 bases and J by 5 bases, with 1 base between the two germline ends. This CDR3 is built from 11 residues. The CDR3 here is CASSQDYGYTF. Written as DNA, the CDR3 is TGTGCCAGCAGCCAAGATTATGGCTACACCTTC.

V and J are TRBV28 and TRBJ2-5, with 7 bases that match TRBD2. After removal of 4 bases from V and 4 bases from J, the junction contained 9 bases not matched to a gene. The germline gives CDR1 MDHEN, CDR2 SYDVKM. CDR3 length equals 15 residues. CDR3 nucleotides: TGTGCCAGCAGTTCCCTAGCGGAGTCCAGAGAGACCCAGTACTTC. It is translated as CASSSLAESRETQYF.

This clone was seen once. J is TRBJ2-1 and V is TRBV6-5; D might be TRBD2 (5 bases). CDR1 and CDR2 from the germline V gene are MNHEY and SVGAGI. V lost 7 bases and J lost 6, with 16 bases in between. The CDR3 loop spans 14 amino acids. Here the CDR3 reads CASTSSRATNEQFF. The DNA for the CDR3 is TGTGCCAGCACCTCGTCGCGGGCGACCAATGAGCAGTTCTTC.

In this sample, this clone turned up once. CDR3 loop: CASSLSPLAGGEKTQYF. CDR3 coding DNA: TGTGCCAGCAGTTTATCCCCCTTAGCGGGGGGAGAGAAGACCCAGTACTTC. This chain joins TRBV28 and TRBJ2-5, with 10 bases fitting TRBD2. The V gene's germline CDR1 is MDHEN and CDR2 SYDVKM. With 1 base clipped from V and 6 bases from J, the junction kept 11 bases outside the gene matches. The CDR3 sequence is 17 residues long.

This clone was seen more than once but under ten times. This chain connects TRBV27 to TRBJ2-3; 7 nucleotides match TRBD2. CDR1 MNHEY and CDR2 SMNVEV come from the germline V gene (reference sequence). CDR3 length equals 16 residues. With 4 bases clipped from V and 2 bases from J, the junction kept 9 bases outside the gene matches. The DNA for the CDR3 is TGTGCCAGCAGTTCCCTTGAGGCGGGAGCCACAGATACGCAGTATTTT. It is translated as CASSSLEAGATDTQYF.

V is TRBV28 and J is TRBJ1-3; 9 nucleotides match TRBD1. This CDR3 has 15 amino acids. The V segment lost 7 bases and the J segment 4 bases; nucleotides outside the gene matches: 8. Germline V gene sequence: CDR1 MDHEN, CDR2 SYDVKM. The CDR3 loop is CASKDNRGPGNTIYF. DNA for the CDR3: TGTGCCAGCAAAGATAACAGGGGGCCCGGAAACACCATATATTTT.

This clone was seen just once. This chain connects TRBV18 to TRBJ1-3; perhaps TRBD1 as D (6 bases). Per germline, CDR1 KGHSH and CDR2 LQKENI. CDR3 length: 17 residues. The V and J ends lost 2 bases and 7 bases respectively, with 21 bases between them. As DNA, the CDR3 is TGTGCCAGCTCACCATCTCTAGTCGCAGGGGAGGCGAACACCATATATTTT. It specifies CASSPSLVAGEANTIYF.

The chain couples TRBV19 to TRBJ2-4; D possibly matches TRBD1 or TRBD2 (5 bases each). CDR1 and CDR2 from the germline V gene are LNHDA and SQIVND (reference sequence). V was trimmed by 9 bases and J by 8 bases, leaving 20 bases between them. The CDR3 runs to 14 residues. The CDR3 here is CASQRVGDGDIQYF. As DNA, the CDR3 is TGTGCCAGCCAGAGGGTGGGGGACGGGGACATTCAGTACTTC.

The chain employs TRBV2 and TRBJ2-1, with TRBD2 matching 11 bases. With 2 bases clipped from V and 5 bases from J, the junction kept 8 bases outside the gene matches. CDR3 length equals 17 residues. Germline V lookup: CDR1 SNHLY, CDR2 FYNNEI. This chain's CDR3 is CASSEPSLAGVNNEQFF. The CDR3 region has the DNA TGTGCCAGCAGTGAACCCTCACTAGCGGGAGTCAACAATGAGCAGTTCTTC.

The CDR3 loop is CASSRGGKTGELFF. The CDR3 nucleotides are TGTGCCAGCAGCCGGGGCGGGAAGACCGGGGAGCTGTTTTTT. The chain combines TRBV3-1 (or the pseudogene TRBV3-2) with TRBJ2-2; perhaps TRBD2 as D (6 bases). The CDR3 sequence is 14 residues long. Germline V lookup: CDR1 LGHDT, CDR2 YNNKEL (reference sequence). V lost 4 bases to trimming and J lost 5 bases, with 11 bases between them.

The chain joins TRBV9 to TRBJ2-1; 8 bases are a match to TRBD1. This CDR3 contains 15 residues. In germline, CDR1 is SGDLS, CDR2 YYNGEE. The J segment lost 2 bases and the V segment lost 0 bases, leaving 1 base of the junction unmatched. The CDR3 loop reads CASSVEQGAYNEQFF. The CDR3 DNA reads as TGTGCCAGCAGCGTAGAACAGGGGGCCTACAATGAGCAGTTCTTC. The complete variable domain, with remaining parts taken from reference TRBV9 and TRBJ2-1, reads DSGVTQTPKHLITATGQRVTLRCSPRSGDLSVYWYQQSLDQGLQFLIQYYNGEERAKGNILERFSAQQFPDLHSELNLSSLELGDSALYFCASSVEQGAYNEQFFGPGTRLTVL.

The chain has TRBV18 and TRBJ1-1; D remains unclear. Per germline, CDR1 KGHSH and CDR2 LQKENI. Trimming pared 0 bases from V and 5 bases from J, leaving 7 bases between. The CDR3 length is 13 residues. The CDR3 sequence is CASSPPGATEAFF. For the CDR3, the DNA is TGTGCCAGCTCACCACCTGGCGCTACTGAAGCTTTCTTT.

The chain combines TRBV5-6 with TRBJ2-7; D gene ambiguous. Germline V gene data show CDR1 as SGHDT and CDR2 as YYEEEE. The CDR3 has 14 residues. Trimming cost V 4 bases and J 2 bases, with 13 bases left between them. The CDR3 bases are TGTGCCAGCAGCCCCAGGATTATTACCTACGAGCAGTACTTC. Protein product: CASSPRIITYEQYF. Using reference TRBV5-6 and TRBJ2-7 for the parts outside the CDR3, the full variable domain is DAGVTQSPTHLIKTRGQQVTLRCSPKSGHDTVSWYQQALGQGPQFIFQYYEEEERQRGNFPDRFSGHQFPNYSSELNVNALLLGDSALYLCASSPRIITYEQYFGPGTRLTVT.

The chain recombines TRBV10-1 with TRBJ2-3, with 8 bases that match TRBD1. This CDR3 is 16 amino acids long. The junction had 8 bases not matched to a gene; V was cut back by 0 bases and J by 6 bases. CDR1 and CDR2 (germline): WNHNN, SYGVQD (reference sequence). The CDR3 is CASSESGRGRGDTQYF. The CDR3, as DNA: TGCGCCAGCAGTGAGTCGGGCAGGGGGCGAGGGGATACGCAGTATTTT.

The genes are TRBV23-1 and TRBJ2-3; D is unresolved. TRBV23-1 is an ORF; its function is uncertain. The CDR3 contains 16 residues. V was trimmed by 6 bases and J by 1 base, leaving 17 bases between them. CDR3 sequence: CASSRVGTRGTDTQYF. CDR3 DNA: TGCGCCAGCAGCCGCGTCGGAACCAGAGGCACAGATACGCAGTATTTT.

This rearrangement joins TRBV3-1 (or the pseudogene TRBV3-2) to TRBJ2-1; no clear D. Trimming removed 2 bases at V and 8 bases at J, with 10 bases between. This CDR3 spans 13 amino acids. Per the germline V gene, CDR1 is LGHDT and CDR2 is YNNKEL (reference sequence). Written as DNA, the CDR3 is TGTGCCAGCAGCCAACCACCGGGCGATGAGCAGTTCTTC. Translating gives CASSQPPGDEQFF.

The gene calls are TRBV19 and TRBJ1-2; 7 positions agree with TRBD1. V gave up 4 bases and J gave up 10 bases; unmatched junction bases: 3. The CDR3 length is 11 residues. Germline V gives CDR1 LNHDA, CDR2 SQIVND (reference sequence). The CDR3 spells CASSTGQSYTF. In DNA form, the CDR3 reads TGTGCCAGTAGTACGGGACAGTCCTACACCTTC.